The table lists the clone carrying this T cell receptor (beta chain) with a count of one. Its antigen remains unidentified. Researchers made TCR beta libraries by using iRepertoire HTBI primers and running Arm-PCR on CDR3 regions. TCRdb re-called the multiplex PCR reads through MiXCR, storing one row per CDR3 protein. The data hold 370,000 or so distinct CDR3 sequences, with around 15% observed a single time. Time point reported: newly diagnosed GD, antithyroid drugs for less than 3 months. Extracted RNA from PBMCs served as the source of the TCR library. This sample is drawn from a study of regulatory T cells in long-lasting Graves disease. Study outcomes and limitations: Public clonotype sharing was higher in persistent than newly diagnosed patients. Reduced TCR diversity was observed in persistent Graves' patients versus newly diagnosed patients.

The same data also went into a second study, on T cells in Graves' hyperthyroidism and ophthalmopathy.

The specimen comprised peripheral blood mononuclear cells (PBMCs), sampled at new diagnosis, from a patient treated with antithyroid drugs. The receptor comes from a woman younger than 35 with Graves disease.

CDR3 sequence (DNA): TGTGCCAGCAGTCGCGAGGGAACAGGGAATAATTCACCCCTCCACTTT. It specifies CASSREGTGNNSPLHF. This rearrangement joins TRBV2 to TRBJ1-6; tentative D call: TRBD1 (6 bases). Germline V lookup: CDR1 SNHLY, CDR2 FYNNEI. The V gene lost 5 bases and the J gene lost 5 bases, with 16 bases spanning the gap. This CDR3 contains 16 residues.